This is a list of T cell receptor beta chains from one sample in a study of CD8 T cells in ankylosing spondylitis. From the 5' RACE reads, TCRdb called clonotypes with MiXCR, one entry per CDR3 protein. Among some 300,000 distinct CDR3 sequences listed, less than 25% were seen once. The sample consisted of blood, either unsorted or a sorted T cell fraction (not recorded which). The receptors shown here come from a female donor with ankylosing spondylitis or in good health (not recorded which). CDR3s include the opening cysteine and the closing phenylalanine or tryptophan. Each record gives: CDR3 protein, CDR3 DNA, D gene, clone size, V gene, J gene. D genes are given only for firm matches. The listing skips clone size in some rows; elsewhere it reads once, few, many or a size class.

CAFQTGSYENTIYF	TGTGCCTTTCAAACAGGGTCTTACGAAAACACCATATATTTT	.	few	TRBV30	TRBJ1-3
CATSDVGQSDTQYF	TGTGCCACCAGTGACGTCGGACAGTCAGATACGCAGTATTTT	.	.	TRBV24-1	TRBJ2-3
CASSLGGEKTQYF	TGTGCCAGCAGTTTAGGGGGCGAGAAGACCCAGTACTTC	.	many	TRBV12-3/TRBV12-4	TRBJ2-5
CASSRILADTYNEQFF	TGTGCCAGCAGCCGTATATTAGCGGATACCTACAATGAGCAGTTCTTC	.	few	TRBV12-3/TRBV12-4	TRBJ2-1
CSARAVSGNTIYF	TGCAGTGCTAGGGCTGTCTCTGGAAACACCATATATTTT	.	.	TRBV20-1	TRBJ1-3
CATSRNPAYEQYF	TGTGCCACCAGCAGAAACCCCGCCTACGAGCAGTACTTC	.	few	TRBV15	TRBJ2-7
CSATGTGAGSPLHF	TGCAGTGCCACAGGGACAGGGGCAGGATCACCCCTCCACTTT	TRBD1	.	TRBV20-1	TRBJ1-6
CASSQRQANYGYTF	TGCGCCAGCAGCCAACGACAGGCTAACTATGGCTACACCTTC	.	.	TRBV4-3	TRBJ1-2
CSANWHLSSYEQYF	TGCAGTGCTAATTGGCACCTCAGCTCCTACGAGCAGTACTTC	.	.	TRBV20-1	TRBJ2-7
CASSPRGGGEQYF	TGTGCCAGCAGCCCTCGAGGAGGGGGGGAGCAGTACTTC	.	few	TRBV14	TRBJ2-7
CASSLGGFGLPYEQYF	TGTGCCAGCAGCTTGGGGGGTTTCGGCCTACCCTACGAGCAGTACTTC	.	.	TRBV5-6	TRBJ2-7
CSARDRGGEAFF	TGCAGCGCCCGGGACAGGGGAGGCGAAGCTTTCTTT	TRBD1	.	TRBV29-1	TRBJ1-1
CSVESAGLSTEAFF	TGCAGCGTTGAGTCGGCCGGATTGAGCACTGAAGCTTTCTTT	.	medium-sized	TRBV29-1	TRBJ1-1
CSATNLRRGPYDTQYF	TGCAGTGCTACAAACCTCCGACGTGGTCCGTATGATACGCAGTATTTT	.	.	TRBV20-1	TRBJ2-3
CASSRRHEDYTDTQYF	TGTGCCAGCAGCCGCCGCCACGAAGACTACACAGATACGCAGTATTTT	.	.	TRBV6-1	TRBJ2-3
CSADRGNYGYTF	TGCAGTGCTGATAGGGGGAACTATGGCTACACCTTC	.	few	TRBV20-1	TRBJ1-2
CAISVGNTGELFF	TGTGCCATCAGTGTAGGGAACACCGGGGAGCTGTTTTTT	.	.	TRBV10-3	TRBJ2-2
CASSVAGATDTQYF	TGTGCCAGCAGTGTGGCGGGAGCAACAGATACGCAGTATTTT	TRBD2	many	TRBV6-4	TRBJ2-3
CAIWGGETQYF	TGTGCCATCTGGGGAGGGGAGACCCAGTACTTC	TRBD2	.	TRBV7-9	TRBJ2-5
CASSSQRRDSPLHF	TGTGCCAGCAGCTCCCAGAGGCGAGACTCACCCCTCCACTTT	.	few	TRBV12-3/TRBV12-4	TRBJ1-6
CASSYSPRGEAFF	TGTGCCAGCAGTTACTCACCCAGGGGTGAAGCTTTCTTT	.	few	TRBV6-2/TRBV6-3	TRBJ1-1
CASRGTSGRIVEQFF	TGCGCCAGCAGGGGGACTAGCGGGAGGATAGTTGAGCAGTTCTTC	TRBD2	.	TRBV10-2	TRBJ2-1
CASSPGTLSYEQYF	TGTGCCAGCAGCCCGGGCACCCTCTCCTACGAGCAGTACTTC	.	.	TRBV5-6	TRBJ2-7
CSVEGVSVRGGELFF	TGCAGCGTTGAGGGGGTCAGCGTAAGGGGCGGGGAGCTGTTTTTT	.	.	TRBV29-1	TRBJ2-2
CASSSPRTSYNEQFF	TGTGCCAGCAGCTCACCAAGGACTTCATACAATGAGCAGTTCTTC	.	.	TRBV5-5	TRBJ2-1
CASSRSGRDTGELFF	TGCGCCAGCAGCCGTAGCGGGAGGGACACCGGGGAGCTGTTTTTT	TRBD2	.	TRBV5-1	TRBJ2-2
CASSLHRNTEAFF	TGTGCCAGCTCCCTCCACAGGAACACTGAAGCTTTCTTT	.	.	TRBV18	TRBJ1-1
CSVTPSSYEQYF	TGCAGCGTTACTCCGTCCTCCTACGAGCAGTACTTC	.	many	TRBV29-1	TRBJ2-7
CASSFEIRDTQYF	TGTGCCAGCAGTTTTGAGATCCGGGATACGCAGTATTTT	.	.	TRBV28	TRBJ2-3
CASSNRQGLKEKLFF	TGTGCCAGCAGCAATCGACAGGGTCTGAAAGAAAAACTGTTTTTT	TRBD1	many	TRBV12-3/TRBV12-4	TRBJ1-4
CASSDSNNEQFF	TGTGCCAGCAGTGACAGCAACAATGAGCAGTTCTTC	.	.	TRBV25-1	TRBJ2-1
CASSDRGTRGEKLFF	TGTGCCAGCAGCGACCGCGGAACCAGGGGTGAAAAACTGTTTTTT	.	many	TRBV7-2	TRBJ1-4
CASSKDRVTDTQYF	TGTGCCAGCAGTAAGGACAGGGTCACAGATACGCAGTATTTT	TRBD1	many	TRBV6-1	TRBJ2-3
CASKGGLWDEQYF	TGTGCCAGCAAAGGGGGCCTTTGGGACGAGCAGTACTTC	TRBD1	once	TRBV25-1	TRBJ2-7
CASNGRRGTEAFF	TGTGCCAGTAATGGCCGGAGAGGCACTGAAGCTTTCTTT	.	.	TRBV19	TRBJ1-1
CASSYLAGGPKTQYF	TGTGCCAGCAGTTACCTAGCGGGAGGGCCGAAGACCCAGTACTTC	TRBD2	few	TRBV6-5	TRBJ2-5
CASRRGRGNTIYF	TGTGCCAGCAGACGGGGTCGTGGAAACACCATATATTTT	.	few	TRBV6-1	TRBJ1-3
CATSDSRTGGKYEQYF	TGTGCCACCAGTGATTCACGGACAGGGGGGAAGTACGAGCAGTACTTC	TRBD1	.	TRBV24-1	TRBJ2-7
CASSQNIKRDSVDEQFF	TGCGCCAGCAGCCAGAATATAAAGCGGGATAGCGTTGATGAGCAGTTCTTC	TRBD2	few	TRBV4-3	TRBJ2-1
CAISEITLGLAGGYNEQFF	TGTGCCATCAGTGAAATTACTCTTGGACTAGCGGGAGGATACAATGAGCAGTTCTTC	TRBD2	.	TRBV10-3	TRBJ2-1
CATRSGRNTGELFF	TGTGCCACCAGAAGCGGGAGGAACACCGGGGAGCTGTTTTTT	TRBD2	few	TRBV15	TRBJ2-2
CASSLAASGIYNEQFF	TGTGCCAGCAGCTTAGCGGCTAGCGGAATCTACAATGAGCAGTTCTTC	TRBD2	.	TRBV7-2	TRBJ2-1
CASSPFGRGGGRGETQYF	TGTGCCAGCAGCCCCTTCGGCCGGGGCGGGGGCAGGGGGGAGACCCAGTACTTC	.	few	TRBV9	TRBJ2-5
CASIAWTGGFGEQYF	TGTGCCAGCATCGCATGGACAGGGGGCTTCGGCGAGCAGTACTTC	TRBD1	.	TRBV6-1	TRBJ2-7